The 27 T cell receptor beta chains reported below all come from one sample, sequenced in a study of T cell responses to AZD1222 COVID-19 vaccine. The table came from immunoSEQ multiplex PCR; TCRdb's copy has only in-frame clones and leaves some out. The sample holds approximately 130,000 clones, roughly 90% seen once. Sequenced material: peripheral blood, taken 28 days after the second AZD1222 dose. The origin of the receptors is an adult who received the AZD1222 COVID-19 vaccine.

The chain recombines TRBV6-1 with TRBJ1-5; the match to TRBD1 covers 12 bases. The J segment lost 7 bases and the V segment lost 3 bases, leaving 7 bases of the junction unmatched. The CDR3 is 16 residues long. Germline V lookup: CDR1 MNHNS, CDR2 SASEGT. The CDR3 region is CASSDTGQGARQPQHF. CDR3 bases: TGTGCCAGCAGTGATACGGGACAGGGGGCGAGGCAGCCCCAGCATTTT.

The chain joins TRBV7-9 to TRBJ1-4; the match to TRBD1 covers 8 bases. This CDR3 contains 14 residues. The germline V gene encodes CDR1 SEHNR and CDR2 FQNEAQ (reference sequence). The trim removed 5 bases at V and 7 bases at J, leaving 6 bases unmatched. The CDR3 here is CASSPDRVPEKLFF. In DNA form, the CDR3 reads TGTGCCAGCAGCCCGGACAGGGTGCCTGAAAAACTGTTTTTT.

J is TRBJ2-1 and V is TRBV6-6; 14 bases are shared with TRBD2. CDR3 size: 15 residues. The germline V gene has CDR1 MNHNY and CDR2 SVGAGI (reference sequence). V was pared by 5 bases and J by 7 bases, with 4 bases of the junction left unmatched. CDR3 in DNA: TGTGCCAGCAGTGGCGGGACTAGCGGGAGTAATGAGCAGTTCTTC. Translation: CASSGGTSGSNEQFF.

The gene calls are TRBV28 and TRBJ1-5; D may be TRBD1 (5 bases). The CDR3 contains 17 residues. V was clipped by 2 bases and J by 3 bases, with 17 bases between them. Germline loops: CDR1 MDHEN, CDR2 SYDVKM. This CDR3 reads CASSLGGDGIINQPQHF. CDR3 nucleotides: TGTGCCAGCAGTTTAGGGGGGGACGGTATCATCAATCAGCCCCAGCATTTT.

This clone was seen a few times. The chain carries TRBV6-5 and TRBJ1-6; possibly TRBD1 for D (6 bases). V was cut by 2 bases and J by 5 bases, with 10 bases left in between. Germline CDR1 and CDR2: MNHEY and SVGAGI. This CDR3 region has 15 residues. CDR3 sequence reads: CASSYTGGNNSPLHF. CDR3 DNA: TGTGCCAGCAGTTACACGGGGGGCAATAATTCACCCCTCCACTTT.

This clone appeared a few times. This chain links TRBV11-3 with TRBJ1-2; D not certain. There are 12 residues in the CDR3. Germline V gene data show CDR1 as SGHNT and CDR2 as YENEEA. Trimming stripped 6 bases from V and 1 base from J, with 6 bases between. CDR3 sequence: CASSSSNYGYTF. DNA for the CDR3: TGTGCCAGCAGTTCAAGTAACTATGGCTACACCTTC.

This clone was counted once. This chain links TRBV2 with TRBJ2-5, with D tentatively TRBD1 or TRBD2 (5 bases each). V was shortened by 6 bases and J by 11 bases, with 16 bases between the two germline ends. Germline assignment: CDR1 SNHLY and CDR2 FYNNEI. The CDR3 extends over 12 amino acids. The CDR3 region is CASRPLGTFQYF. The CDR3 coding sequence is TGTGCCAGCAGGCCGCTCGGGACCTTTCAGTACTTC.

The chain couples TRBV19 to TRBJ1-5; TRBD1 is a possible D gene (5 bases). The germline V gene encodes CDR1 LNHDA and CDR2 SQIVND (reference sequence). V was trimmed by 6 bases and J by 2 bases, leaving 5 bases between them. This CDR3 contains 12 residues. CDR3 region: CASRQGNQPQHF. CDR3 in DNA: TGTGCCAGTAGACAGGGCAATCAGCCCCAGCATTTT. Variable domain in full (rest from reference TRBV19 and TRBJ1-5): DGGITQSPKYLFRKEGQNVTLSCEQNLNHDAMYWYRQDPGQGLRLIYYSQIVNDFQKGDIAEGYSVSREKKESFPLTVTSAQKNPTAFYLCASRQGNQPQHFGDGTRLSIL.

This clone was seen a single time. J is TRBJ1-1 and V is TRBV28, with a tentative D call TRBD1 (6 bases). CDR3 length equals 15 residues. The V and J ends lost 7 bases and 0 bases respectively, with 15 bases between them. Germline CDR1 MDHEN, CDR2 SYDVKM. This CDR3 is CASKTPSGVNTEAFF. In DNA form, the CDR3 reads TGTGCCAGCAAGACCCCCTCAGGGGTGAACACTGAAGCTTTCTTT.

V gene TRBV28 combines with J gene TRBJ2-7; D gene uncertain. CDR1 is MDHEN and CDR2 is SYDVKM in the germline V gene. V lost 2 bases and J 3 bases, leaving 8 bases between the germline ends. This CDR3 spans 13 amino acids. The DNA of the CDR3 is TGTGCCAGCAGTTTACCCCTTTACTACGAGCAGTACTTC. This encodes CASSLPLYYEQYF.

This chain uses TRBV5-1 with TRBJ2-7; no clear D gene. The germline V gene has CDR1 SGHRS and CDR2 YFSETQ. Deletions cut 1 base from V and 5 bases from J, with 13 bases between. The CDR3 sequence is 14 residues long. The chain's CDR3 is CASSLSSKTNEQYF. As DNA, the CDR3 is TGCGCCAGCAGCTTGTCTTCAAAAACCAACGAGCAGTACTTC.

The chain has TRBV28 and TRBJ2-7; D not certain. Between the trimmed V and J ends, which lost 5 bases and 0 bases, there was a span of 5 bases. Per the germline V gene, CDR1 is MDHEN and CDR2 is SYDVKM. The CDR3 is made up of 12 amino acids. DNA of the CDR3: TGTGCCAGCAGTAGTAACTCCTACGAGCAGTACTTC. This translates into CASSSNSYEQYF.

In this sample, this clone turned up a few times. The gene calls are TRBV27 and TRBJ1-5; TRBD1 aligns across 9 bases. This CDR3 is 13 amino acids long. Germline CDR1 and CDR2: MNHEY and SMNVEV (reference sequence). Trimming took 5 bases from V and 9 from J; bases not matched to a gene: 5. CDR3: CASSGQGMLPQHF. CDR3 bases: TGTGCCAGCAGTGGACAGGGGATGCTGCCCCAGCATTTT.

This chain links TRBV4-1 with TRBJ1-1; tentatively, D is TRBD1 (6 bases). Germline loops: CDR1 MGHRA, CDR2 YSYEKL. The CDR3 consists of 18 residues. V shed 3 bases and J shed 0 bases, with 20 bases lying between them. The CDR3 protein is CASSHTDGGAGLNTEAFF. CDR3 bases: TGCGCCAGCAGCCACACTGACGGGGGCGCGGGGTTGAACACTGAAGCTTTCTTT.

The rearrangement uses TRBV5-1 and TRBJ2-1; 8 bases fit TRBD2. CDR1 and CDR2 from the germline V gene are SGHRS and YFSETQ. The CDR3 has 14 amino acids. With 4 bases clipped from V and 7 bases from J, the junction kept 7 bases outside the gene matches. The CDR3 DNA is TGCGCCAGCAGCCTCGCGGGAGGTAAAAATGAGCAGTTCTTC. As protein: CASSLAGGKNEQFF.

V and J are TRBV5-1 and TRBJ1-5, with D possibly matching TRBD1 (5 bases). Germline CDR1 and CDR2: SGHRS and YFSETQ. V lost 0 bases to trimming and J lost 7 bases, with 8 bases between them. CDR3 size: 13 residues. In nucleotides, the CDR3 is TGCGCCAGCAGCTTGGGAGGGGCCCAGCCCCAGCATTTT. Translating it yields CASSLGGAQPQHF.

V usage is TRBV4-3 and J usage is TRBJ1-6, with a weak D call TRBD1 (6 bases). CDR1 is LGHNA, CDR2 YSLEER, per germline. The ends were cut back, 0 bases at V and 9 bases at J, with 12 bases in the middle. The CDR3 totals 15 residues. The CDR3 nucleotides read TGCGCCAGCAGCCAAGACAGGACAGAGGGTTCACCCCTCCACTTT. Translated: CASSQDRTEGSPLHF.

The rearrangement joins TRBV30 to TRBJ1-2; D may be TRBD1 (6 bases). CDR1 and CDR2 from the germline V gene are GTSNPN and SVGIG (reference sequence). Trimming shortened V by 2 bases and J by 6 bases, and 13 bases separated the two germline ends. CDR3 length equals 13 residues. CDR3 loop: CAWSRGAPHGYTF. The DNA of the CDR3 is TGTGCCTGGAGTCGGGGGGCACCCCATGGCTACACCTTC.

V usage is TRBV10-3 and J usage is TRBJ2-7; no clear D. Between the trimmed V and J ends, which lost 0 bases and 0 bases, there was a span of 12 bases. CDR1 is ENHRY and CDR2 is SYGVKD in the germline V gene. The CDR3 runs to 16 residues. Written as DNA, the CDR3 is TGTGCCATCAGTGAGTCGCAAGGCGGCAGCTCCTACGAGCAGTACTTC. It yields the protein CAISESQGGSSYEQYF.

The chain couples TRBV5-6 to TRBJ1-1; D gene uncertain. The V gene lost 1 base and the J gene lost 8 bases, with 6 bases spanning the gap. The CDR3 runs 11 residues. Per the germline V gene, CDR1 is SGHDT and CDR2 is YYEEEE. CDR3 sequence: CASSLSTEAFF. The CDR3 nucleotides are TGTGCCAGCAGCTTGAGTACAGAAGCTTTCTTT.

This clone occurred a few times. This chain links TRBV19 with TRBJ2-3; 7 nucleotides line up with TRBD1. Trimming cost V 10 bases and J 0 bases; bases outside gene matches: 10. This CDR3 has 15 amino acids. Germline assignment: CDR1 LNHDA and CDR2 SQIVND (reference sequence). CDR3 in amino acids: CATTGLGISTDTQYF. The DNA of the CDR3 is TGTGCCACGACAGGGTTGGGAATAAGCACAGATACGCAGTATTTT.

The J gene is TRBJ1-5, the V gene TRBV19; D uncertain. CDR3 length: 14 residues. V was pared by 1 base and J by 8 bases, with 12 bases between. The V gene's germline CDR1 is LNHDA and CDR2 SQIVND (reference sequence). The CDR3 here is CASSIVGDEEPQHF. The CDR3 DNA sequence: TGTGCCAGTAGTATAGTGGGAGACGAGGAGCCCCAGCATTTT. Looking up the rest from reference TRBV19 and TRBJ1-5 gives the full variable domain: DGGITQSPKYLFRKEGQNVTLSCEQNLNHDAMYWYRQDPGQGLRLIYYSQIVNDFQKGDIAEGYSVSREKKESFPLTVTSAQKNPTAFYLCASSIVGDEEPQHFGDGTRLSIL.

J is TRBJ1-2 and V is TRBV6-5; a weak D match, TRBD1 (6 bases). This CDR3 is 13 amino acids long. The germline gives CDR1 MNHEY, CDR2 SVGAGI. Trimming shortened V by 2 bases and J by 9 bases, and 13 bases separated the two germline ends. The CDR3 region has the DNA TGTGCCAGCAGTTACAAACAGGGTTTGAGCTACACCTTC. Its translation is CASSYKQGLSYTF.

The CDR3 loop is CASSHRDIHSPLHF. CDR3 sequence (DNA): TGTGCCAGCAGCCACCGGGACATCCATTCACCCCTCCACTTT. The gene calls are TRBV3-1 (or the pseudogene TRBV3-2) and TRBJ1-6; tentatively, D is TRBD1 (6 bases). The CDR3 runs 14 residues. CDR1 and CDR2 (germline): LGHDT, YNNKEL (reference sequence). Trimming took off 3 bases at V and 8 bases at J, with 11 bases between the two ends.

V gene TRBV21-1 combines with J gene TRBJ1-2. TRBV21-1 is termed a pseudogene. There are 16 residues in the CDR3. In nucleotides, the CDR3 is TGTGCCAACAGCAAAGCGACAGTTAGAGGGGACTATGGCTACACCTTC. The encoded protein is CANSKATVRGDYGYTF.

The chain uses TRBV3-1 (or the pseudogene TRBV3-2) and TRBJ2-7, with TRBD2 identical over 8 bases. J lost 1 base, V lost 4 bases, and 6 bases had no gene match. Germline loops: CDR1 LGHDT, CDR2 YNNKEL (reference sequence). This CDR3 region has 15 residues. CDR3: CASSPPGLVSYEQYF. The CDR3 nucleotides read TGTGCCAGCAGCCCCCCGGGACTAGTTTCCTACGAGCAGTACTTC.

This clone appeared a few times. V gene TRBV28 combines with J gene TRBJ1-5; 7 nucleotides agree with TRBD1. The CDR3 has 15 amino acids. J was trimmed by 2 bases and V by 3 bases; bases with no gene match: 4. Germline V gives CDR1 MDHEN, CDR2 SYDVKM. The CDR3 sequence is CASSFRQGGNQPQHF. DNA of the CDR3: TGTGCCAGCAGTTTCCGACAGGGTGGCAATCAGCCCCAGCATTTT.